These 32 T cell receptor beta chains were sequenced from one sample in a study of T cell repertoires in aging, cancer and after chemotherapy. Amplification of TCR beta used genomic DNA extracted from peripheral blood. Rearranged V-D-J TRB sequences were amplified with a mixed TRB-A/B primer pool. One entry per CDR3 protein results from TCRdb running MiXCR on the multiplex PCR reads. The table lists some 19,000 distinct CDR3 sequences, roughly two fifths of them singletons. Material: blood. These receptors originate from a human donor with a solid tumor.

This clonotype occurred a few times. This rearrangement joins TRBV15 to TRBJ2-3, with D perhaps given as TRBD1 or TRBD2 (5 bases each). V was cut by 3 bases and J by 1 base, with 14 bases left in between. The CDR3 spans 16 residues. From germline, CDR1 is LNHNV and CDR2 YYDKDF (reference sequence). Here the CDR3 DNA reads TGTGCCACCAGCAGTGGGGGAGATGGGGGCACAGATACGCAGTATTTT. Translation: CATSSGGDGGTDTQYF.

The chain recombines TRBV19 with TRBJ1-1; 7 bases are shared with TRBD1. The CDR3 consists of 14 residues. From germline, CDR1 is LNHDA and CDR2 SQIVND (reference sequence). The ends lost 5 bases at V and 6 bases at J; junction bases unmatched: 9. The CDR3 DNA is TGTGCCAGTAGTGAATCAGGGGGAATGGCTGAAGCTTTCTTT. Its protein product is CASSESGGMAEAFF.

A few counts support this clonotype. The chain has TRBV12-3 or TRBV12-4 and TRBJ1-4; D unclear. This CDR3 has 12 residues. The V end was cut by 3 bases, the J end by 7 bases, with 6 bases between. The CDR3: CASSFDGEKLFF. In DNA, the CDR3 is TGTGCCAGCAGTTTTGACGGTGAAAAACTGTTTTTT.

The rearrangement uses TRBV6-6 and TRBJ2-6, with D maybe TRBD2 (5 bases). There are 15 residues in the CDR3. Germline CDR1 MNHNY, CDR2 SVGAGI (reference sequence). The V end was cut by 11 bases, the J end by 0 bases, with 14 bases between. Here the CDR3 reads CAGLGVPSGANVLTF. Written as DNA, the CDR3 is TGTGCCGGTTTGGGAGTCCCCTCTGGGGCCAACGTCCTGACTTTC.

The gene calls are TRBV5-6 and TRBJ2-3, with D unclear. The V gene lost 0 bases and the J gene lost 4 bases, with 3 bases spanning the gap. Germline CDR1 reads SGHDT; CDR2 reads YYEEEE. This CDR3 contains 12 residues. Here the CDR3 DNA reads TGTGCCAGCAGCTTGGGCTCAGATACGCAGTATTTT. It yields the protein CASSLGSDTQYF.

This clonotype was detected only a few times. V usage is TRBV19 and J usage is TRBJ1-2; 8 bases match TRBD1. The CDR3 extends over 15 amino acids. Trimming cost V 2 bases and J 8 bases; bases outside gene matches: 10. CDR1 LNHDA and CDR2 SQIVND come from the germline V gene (reference sequence). This CDR3 is CASSINTGGIEGYTF. The CDR3 DNA reads TGTGCCAGTAGTATAAATACAGGGGGGATTGAAGGCTACACCTTC.

This chain links TRBV7-9 with TRBJ2-3; perhaps TRBD2 as D (6 bases). The germline V gene encodes CDR1 SEHNR and CDR2 FQNEAQ (reference sequence). The CDR3 runs to 12 residues. The germline V and J ends were trimmed by 8 bases and 5 bases, with 11 bases remaining between them. CDR3: CASDAGGDTQYF. The CDR3 nucleotides are TGTGCCAGCGACGCCGGGGGAGATACGCAGTATTTT.

This clonotype was found a few times. V gene TRBV6-5 combines with J gene TRBJ1-2; D is undetermined. The CDR3 is made up of 13 amino acids. V was cut by 0 bases and J by 3 bases, with 5 bases left in between. Germline CDR1 reads MNHEY; CDR2 reads SVGAGI. CDR3 DNA: TGTGCCAGCAGTTACTCGTACGACTATGGCTACACCTTC. This gives the protein CASSYSYDYGYTF.

The rearrangement uses TRBV6-1 and TRBJ1-1, with TRBD1 as a possible D gene (5 bases). Germline loops: CDR1 MNHNS, CDR2 SASEGT. Deletions cut 6 bases from V and 0 bases from J, with 17 bases between. This CDR3 spans 16 amino acids. CDR3 protein: CASRATFDRLNTEAFF. The CDR3 coding sequence is TGTGCCAGCAGGGCAACCTTTGACAGACTGAACACTGAAGCTTTCTTT.

This chain joins TRBV20-1 and TRBJ2-5; no clear D. The V gene lost 1 base and the J gene lost 5 bases, with 14 bases spanning the gap. The CDR3 runs 14 residues. Germline V gene sequence: CDR1 DFQATT, CDR2 SNEGSKA (reference sequence). The CDR3 reads CSARGETSWETQYF. In DNA form, the CDR3 reads TGCAGTGCTAGAGGCGAGACGTCATGGGAGACCCAGTACTTC.

This clonotype was seen a handful of times. The gene calls are TRBV5-6 and TRBJ2-5; D call uncertain. The CDR3 sequence is 17 residues long. Trimming cost V 0 bases and J 1 base, with 16 bases left between them. Germline lookup yields CDR1 SGHDT and CDR2 YYEEEE. CDR3 protein: CASSLGADYLTQETQYF. In DNA, the CDR3 is TGTGCCAGCAGCTTGGGGGCCGATTATTTAACCCAAGAGACCCAGTACTTC.

This clonotype is medium-sized within its sample. The chain uses TRBV19 and TRBJ2-2; 7 bases line up with TRBD1. Germline CDR1 is LNHDA and CDR2 is SQIVND (reference sequence). The V and J ends lost 3 bases and 1 base, in that order; junction bases with no gene match: 2. This CDR3 is built from 15 residues. CDR3 sequence (DNA): TGTGCCAGTAGTATGTGGACAGGGAACACCGGGGAGCTGTTTTTT. It translates to CASSMWTGNTGELFF. The entire variable domain, with the rest obtained from reference TRBV19 and TRBJ2-2, is as follows: DGGITQSPKYLFRKEGQNVTLSCEQNLNHDAMYWYRQDPGQGLRLIYYSQIVNDFQKGDIAEGYSVSREKKESFPLTVTSAQKNPTAFYLCASSMWTGNTGELFFGEGSRLTVL.

This clonotype was seen only a few times. The rearrangement joins TRBV30 to TRBJ1-6, with D uncertain. The CDR3 consists of 15 residues. Germline V gene lookup returns CDR1 GTSNPN and CDR2 SVGIG (reference sequence). V lost 2 bases, J lost 0 bases, and 8 bases lay in between. The CDR3 sequence: CAWSPLLSYNSPLHF. The CDR3 nucleotides read TGTGCCTGGAGTCCGCTCCTCTCCTATAATTCACCCCTCCACTTT.

This chain joins TRBV15 and TRBJ2-5; perhaps TRBD2 as D (6 bases). There are 17 residues in the CDR3. The ends were cut back, 0 bases at V and 9 bases at J, with 23 bases in the middle. The germline gives CDR1 LNHNV, CDR2 YYDKDF (reference sequence). The CDR3 region has the DNA TGTGCCACCAGCAGAGACTTAACTAGGGGTCCGGGGGTCGCCCAGTACTTC. Translated: CATSRDLTRGPGVAQYF.

This clonotype is deemed medium-sized. The chain links TRBV29-1 to TRBJ2-2; no definite D call. The CDR3 extends over 14 amino acids. Germline V lookup: CDR1 SQVTM, CDR2 ANQGSEA. V was clipped by 6 bases and J by 0 bases, with 11 bases between them. Written as DNA, the CDR3 is TGCAGCGTACACAGCGCCGCGAACACCGGGGAGCTGTTTTTT. Translating it yields CSVHSAANTGELFF.

The chain carries TRBV5-6 and TRBJ2-7; 13 nucleotides line up with TRBD2. This CDR3 contains 16 residues. Germline V gene sequence: CDR1 SGHDT, CDR2 YYEEEE. The junction had 8 bases not matched to a gene; V was cut back by 4 bases and J by 4 bases. DNA for the CDR3: TGTGCCAGCAGCGAAACCGGGACTAGCGGGACGTACGAGCAGTACTTC. This translates into CASSETGTSGTYEQYF. The whole variable domain, filled in from reference TRBV5-6 and TRBJ2-7, reads DAGVTQSPTHLIKTRGQQVTLRCSPKSGHDTVSWYQQALGQGPQFIFQYYEEEERQRGNFPDRFSGHQFPNYSSELNVNALLLGDSALYLCASSETGTSGTYEQYFGPGTRLTVT.

The chain has TRBV19 and TRBJ2-7, with no clear D. The CDR3 loop spans 13 amino acids. CDR1 LNHDA and CDR2 SQIVND come from the germline V gene (reference sequence). With 4 bases removed from V and 5 bases from J, the gap between germline ends came to 12 bases. The CDR3 here is CASSSQRSDEQYF. Written as DNA, the CDR3 is TGTGCCAGTAGTAGTCAGAGGTCCGACGAGCAGTACTTC. Full variable domain (outside the CDR3, taken from reference TRBV19 and TRBJ2-7): DGGITQSPKYLFRKEGQNVTLSCEQNLNHDAMYWYRQDPGQGLRLIYYSQIVNDFQKGDIAEGYSVSREKKESFPLTVTSAQKNPTAFYLCASSSQRSDEQYFGPGTRLTVT.

The rearrangement links TRBV6-1 to TRBJ1-1; D perhaps matches TRBD1 (5 bases). The germline V gene has CDR1 MNHNS and CDR2 SASEGT. V lost 3 bases, J lost 0 bases, and 11 bases lay in between. The CDR3 sequence is 15 residues long. The CDR3 bases are TGTGCCAGCAGTGAGTACGGGACGATGAACACTGAAGCTTTCTTT. It encodes CASSEYGTMNTEAFF.

The V call is TRBV27, the J call TRBJ2-3, with 8 bases matching TRBD2. Germline CDR1 MNHEY, CDR2 SMNVEV (reference sequence). The CDR3 sequence is 16 residues long. The trim removed 5 bases at V and 4 bases at J, leaving 11 bases unmatched. The CDR3 DNA follows: TGTGCCAGCAGTCCCAACCCGGCGGGAGGCGCAGATACGCAGTATTTT. Its protein product is CASSPNPAGGADTQYF.

The chain has TRBV5-5 and TRBJ1-2; tentative D call: TRBD1 (6 bases). CDR3 length equals 14 residues. Trimming left V 6 bases short and J 4 bases short, with 16 bases between. The V gene's germline CDR1 is SGHKS and CDR2 YYEKEE (reference sequence). The CDR3 region is CASIGDISIYGYTF. DNA of the CDR3: TGTGCCAGCATAGGGGACATTAGTATCTATGGCTACACCTTC.

This clonotype was observed a handful of times. The V and J genes are TRBV6-1 and TRBJ1-6, with TRBD1 identical over 7 bases. The CDR3 loop spans 14 amino acids. The germline V gene encodes CDR1 MNHNS and CDR2 SASEGT. The V and J ends lost 6 bases and 9 bases, in that order; junction bases with no gene match: 8. CDR3 sequence reads: CASRSGTDLSPLHF. CDR3 coding DNA: TGTGCCAGCAGATCCGGGACAGACCTTTCACCCCTCCACTTT.

The chain combines TRBV14 with TRBJ2-5; D is unclear. Germline CDR1 and CDR2: SGHDN and FVKESK. V lost 0 bases and J lost 4, with 9 bases in between. The CDR3 totals 14 residues. CDR3 in amino acids: CASSQDPVSETQYF. For the CDR3, the DNA is TGTGCCAGCAGCCAAGATCCAGTCTCAGAGACCCAGTACTTC.

This clonotype showed up just a few times. This chain links TRBV19 with TRBJ1-5; TRBD1 is a possible D gene (5 bases). This CDR3 has 13 amino acids. Trimming pared 4 bases from V and 2 bases from J, leaving 6 bases between. Germline V CDR1 and CDR2: LNHDA, SQIVND (reference sequence). The CDR3 DNA is TGTGCCAGTAGTAACAGGCGCAATCAGCCCCAGCATTTT. Protein sequence: CASSNRRNQPQHF.

This clonotype was seen a handful of times. V and J are TRBV19 and TRBJ1-2, with TRBD1 matching over 8 bases. After removal of 5 bases from V and 4 bases from J, the junction contained 12 bases not matched to a gene. The germline CDR1 and CDR2 sequences are LNHDA and SQIVND (reference sequence). The CDR3 has 16 amino acids. This CDR3 reads CASSPRRTGKLYGYTF. Here the CDR3 DNA reads TGTGCCAGTAGTCCCCGCAGGACAGGGAAACTCTATGGCTACACCTTC.

By sample share, this clonotype is medium-sized (0.01 to 0.1%). This rearrangement joins TRBV29-1 to TRBJ2-3; weak D call: TRBD2 (5 bases). CDR1 SQVTM and CDR2 ANQGSEA come from the germline V gene. This CDR3 spans 13 amino acids. Deletions cut 4 bases from V and 4 bases from J, with 12 bases between. The CDR3, as DNA: TGCAGCGTTGTGCCTAGCAGTTCAGATACGCAGTATTTT. It codes for CSVVPSSSDTQYF.

In nucleotides, the CDR3 is TGCGCCAGCAGCCAAGTGTTTGGGACAGGATACGAGCAGTACTTC. Protein sequence: CASSQVFGTGYEQYF. This chain connects TRBV4-3 to TRBJ2-7; 8 bases map to TRBD1. This CDR3 spans 15 amino acids. Germline V gene data show CDR1 as LGHNA and CDR2 as YSLEER. The ends lost 1 base at V and 4 bases at J; junction bases unmatched: 6.

This clonotype was counted between two and nine times. The CDR3 nucleotides are TGTGCCAGCAGGAAGGGACATCGGATTGGGTCGAGGGTCACAGATACGCAGTATTTT. Translated, it gives CASRKGHRIGSRVTDTQYF. The chain is built from TRBV6-2 or TRBV6-3 and TRBJ2-3; possible D gene TRBD1, 6 bases. Germline-derived CDR1 and CDR2 are MNHEY and SVGEGT. V was shortened by 6 bases and J by 2 bases, with 27 bases between the two germline ends. This CDR3 is built from 19 residues.

This CDR3 is CASSYSSGGEYGYTF. In DNA form, the CDR3 reads TGTGCCAGCAGTTACTCCTCCGGAGGGGAATATGGCTACACCTTC. The rearrangement links TRBV6-6 to TRBJ1-2, with a tentative D call TRBD1 (5 bases). V was pared by 0 bases and J by 5 bases, with 13 bases between. This CDR3 comprises 15 residues. CDR1 is MNHNY and CDR2 is SVGAGI in the germline V gene (reference sequence).

The chain combines TRBV6-5 with TRBJ2-1; 10 nucleotides line up with TRBD2. This CDR3 has 17 residues. In germline, CDR1 is MNHEY, CDR2 SVGAGI. J was trimmed by 4 bases and V by 0 bases; bases with no gene match: 6. The CDR3 spells CASSYSASGGIYNEQFF. CDR3 DNA sequence: TGTGCCAGCAGTTACTCGGCTAGCGGGGGAATTTACAATGAGCAGTTCTTC.

The chain carries TRBV5-5 and TRBJ1-2; unclear D gene. Germline CDR1 and CDR2: SGHKS and YYEKEE (reference sequence). The CDR3 runs to 12 residues. The V end lost 1 base, the J end lost 7 bases, and 8 bases lay between the germline ends. The CDR3 DNA reads as TGTGCCAGCAGCTTGTACGACACTGGCTACACCTTC. It codes for CASSLYDTGYTF. The whole variable domain, filled in from reference TRBV5-5 and TRBJ1-2, reads DAGVTQSPTHLIKTRGQQVTLRCSPISGHKSVSWYQQVLGQGPQFIFQYYEKEERGRGNFPDRFSARQFPNYSSELNVNALLLGDSALYLCASSLYDTGYTFGSGTRLTVV.

The J gene is TRBJ2-2, the V gene TRBV19, with 7 bases that match TRBD1. Germline V gene sequence: CDR1 LNHDA, CDR2 SQIVND (reference sequence). This CDR3 has 15 amino acids. J lost 4 bases, V lost 4 bases, and 6 bases had no gene match. This CDR3 is CASSTRTGGTGELFF. For the CDR3, the DNA is TGTGCCAGTAGTACGAGGACAGGCGGCACCGGGGAGCTGTTTTTT.

This sequence joins TRBV30 and TRBJ1-5, with D maybe TRBD1 (6 bases). The CDR3 contains 16 residues. CDR1 is GTSNPN and CDR2 is SVGIG in the germline V gene (reference sequence). The germline V and J ends were trimmed by 2 bases and 2 bases, with 16 bases remaining between them. The CDR3 nucleotides are TGTGCCTGGAGTAGGAACAGGGCCGGGGGCAATCAGCCCCAGCATTTT. Translating gives CAWSRNRAGGNQPQHF.